The 18 T cell receptor beta chains below were found in one sample sequenced in a study of shared clonotypes between healthy human individuals. Libraries were prepared by immunoSEQ multiplex PCR; TCRdb keeps only in-frame clonotypes and omits some of them. The repertoire holds 1,500,000 or so clones, with over 95% as singletons. Sample: naive CD4+ T cells sorted from blood. The subset denotes: CD45RA+ positively selected. Receptor source: a man younger than 45 in good health.

The J gene is TRBJ1-5, the V gene TRBV19; 12 nucleotides match TRBD1. J was trimmed by 2 bases and V by 4 bases; bases with no gene match: 6. Germline V CDR1 and CDR2: LNHDA, SQIVND (reference sequence). The CDR3 totals 17 residues. The DNA of the CDR3 is TGTGCCAGTAGTAATAGGGACAGGGGGCTTGGCAATCAGCCCCAGCATTTT. Translated, it gives CASSNRDRGLGNQPQHF.

This chain's CDR3 is CASSGTGVTQYF. The CDR3 region has the DNA TGTGCCAGCAGTGGGACCGGAGTTACGCAGTATTTT. The genes are TRBV28 and TRBJ2-3; D may be TRBD1 or TRBD2 (5 bases each). Germline assignment: CDR1 MDHEN and CDR2 SYDVKM. The CDR3 is 12 residues long. V lost 5 bases to trimming and J lost 8 bases, with 11 bases between them.

The rearrangement links TRBV5-1 to TRBJ1-2; a weak D match, TRBD1 (6 bases). Trimming shortened V by 4 bases and J by 10 bases, and 23 bases separated the two germline ends. The CDR3 runs 15 residues. Germline CDR1 SGHRS, CDR2 YFSETQ. CDR3 protein: CASSAGDTPGDTYTF. The CDR3 bases are TGCGCCAGCAGCGCAGGGGACACGCCGGGAGATACCTACACCTTC. The complete variable domain, with remaining parts taken from reference TRBV5-1 and TRBJ1-2, reads KAGVTQTPRYLIKTRGQQVTLSCSPISGHRSVSWYQQTPGQGLQFLFEYFSETQRNKGNFPGRFSGRQFSNSRSEMNVSTLELGDSALYLCASSAGDTPGDTYTFGSGTRLTVV.

This clone was recorded a few times. The rearrangement links TRBV18 to TRBJ1-4; 9 bases are a match to TRBD1. The CDR3 runs 17 residues. The V gene end was trimmed by 0 bases and the J gene end by 7 bases; junction bases not matched to a gene: 9. Germline-derived CDR1 and CDR2 are KGHSH and LQKENI. The CDR3 DNA sequence: TGTGCCAGCTCACCACCCGTCGGCGGGACAGGGTTTGAAAAACTGTTTTTT. Translating it yields CASSPPVGGTGFEKLFF.

This clone was recorded only once. The chain joins TRBV2 to TRBJ2-5, with D maybe TRBD1 (6 bases). This CDR3 region has 12 residues. Trimming cost V 6 bases and J 1 base, with 6 bases left between them. Germline lookup yields CDR1 SNHLY and CDR2 FYNNEI. CDR3 sequence reads: CASSRGQETQYF. The CDR3 nucleotides read TGTGCCAGCAGCAGGGGCCAAGAGACCCAGTACTTC.

This clone showed up just once. The V gene is TRBV6-5, the J gene TRBJ1-5; D is unresolved. Germline V CDR1 and CDR2: MNHEY, SVGAGI. Trimming shortened V by 0 bases and J by 6 bases, and 9 bases separated the two germline ends. This CDR3 region has 14 residues. The CDR3 loop is CASSYSRWFQPQHF. As DNA, the CDR3 is TGTGCCAGCAGTTACTCGAGATGGTTTCAGCCCCAGCATTTT.

This rearrangement joins TRBV4-1 to TRBJ2-4; D might be TRBD1 or TRBD2, each matching 6 bases. The CDR3 covers 16 residues. V lost 4 bases and J lost 6, with 19 bases in between. CDR1 MGHRA and CDR2 YSYEKL come from the germline V gene. The chain's CDR3 is CASSRPVGGGGNIQYF. The CDR3 nucleotides are TGCGCCAGCAGCCGCCCCGTAGGAGGGGGTGGAAACATTCAGTACTTC.

The J gene is TRBJ2-5, the V gene TRBV11-2; weak D call: TRBD2 (6 bases). The CDR3 runs 14 residues. Per the germline V gene, CDR1 is SGHAT and CDR2 is FQNNGV. V gave up 1 base and J gave up 4 bases, with 10 bases separating them. CDR3 nucleotide sequence: TGTGCCAGCAGCTTAGGGCGGAGGGGAGAGACCCAGTACTTC. Translating gives CASSLGRRGETQYF.

The chain is built from TRBV5-1 and TRBJ2-5; 11 bases fit TRBD2. The V and J ends lost 4 bases and 2 bases, in that order; junction bases with no gene match: 13. Germline CDR1 reads SGHRS; CDR2 reads YFSETQ. The CDR3 runs to 18 residues. CDR3 sequence (DNA): TGCGCCAGCAGCCCCGGGCTGACTAGCGGGACGGGGCAAGAGACCCAGTACTTC. Amino acids: CASSPGLTSGTGQETQYF.

This clone was counted once. The V gene is TRBV15, the J gene TRBJ2-3; no firm D call. Germline CDR1 is LNHNV and CDR2 is YYDKDF (reference sequence). The CDR3 runs to 15 residues. Trimming removed 0 bases at V and 2 bases at J, with 9 bases between. CDR3 in DNA: TGTGCCACCAGCAGAGATAGGTCCTTCACAGATACGCAGTATTTT. This sequence encodes CATSRDRSFTDTQYF. Based on the CDR3 plus reference TRBV15 and TRBJ2-3, the full variable domain is DAMVIQNPRYQVTQFGKPVTLSCSQTLNHNVMYWYQQKSSQAPKLLFHYYDKDFNNEADTPDNFQSRRPNTSFCFLDIRSPGLGDTAMYLCATSRDRSFTDTQYFGPGTRLTVL.

The genes are TRBV6-1 and TRBJ1-3; the D is unclear. Per germline, CDR1 MNHNS and CDR2 SASEGT. The CDR3 totals 15 residues. V lost 6 bases, J lost 3 bases, and 15 bases lay in between. The chain's CDR3 is CASSDTGRFGNTIYF. In DNA form, the CDR3 reads TGTGCCAGCAGCGACACGGGCAGGTTTGGAAACACCATATATTTT.

This chain connects TRBV2 to TRBJ1-2; the match to TRBD1 covers 7 bases. Germline CDR1 and CDR2: SNHLY and FYNNEI. The ends lost 8 bases at V and 3 bases at J; junction bases unmatched: 3. The CDR3 contains 12 residues. CDR3 coding DNA: TGTGCCAGCTCTCAGGGGGACTATGGCTACACCTTC. Protein: CASSQGDYGYTF.

This chain links TRBV28 with TRBJ2-7; 7 bases align to TRBD1. The J segment lost 1 base and the V segment lost 6 bases, leaving 24 bases of the junction unmatched. Germline values: CDR1 MDHEN, CDR2 SYDVKM. The CDR3 is 20 amino acids. The chain's CDR3 is CASRPHPVTGDSVWSYEQYF. In DNA, the CDR3 is TGTGCCAGCAGACCCCACCCGGTTACAGGGGACAGTGTCTGGTCCTACGAGCAGTACTTC.

On this clone itself: This specimen includes other DNA sequences encoding the same CDR3. J is TRBJ2-7 and V is TRBV7-9; D gene unclear. CDR1 SEHNR and CDR2 FQNEAQ come from the germline V gene (reference sequence). The CDR3 runs 11 residues. V was cut by 1 base and J by 4 bases, with 2 bases left in between. The CDR3 loop reads CASSLVYEQYF. CDR3 nucleotides: TGTGCCAGCAGCTTAGTTTACGAGCAGTACTTC. The complete variable domain, with remaining parts taken from reference TRBV7-9 and TRBJ2-7, reads DTGVSQNPRHKITKRGQNVTFRCDPISEHNRLYWYRQTLGQGPEFLTYFQNEAQLEKSRLLSDRFSAERPKGSFSTLEIQRTEQGDSAMYLCASSLVYEQYFGPGTRLTVT.

Points on this clone: The same CDR3 arises from other DNA sequences in this sample as well. The V call is TRBV30, the J call TRBJ1-1; possible D gene TRBD1, 5 bases. Germline-derived CDR1 and CDR2 are GTSNPN and SVGIG (reference sequence). The CDR3 has 12 amino acids. The V end lost 0 bases, the J end lost 8 bases, and 10 bases lay between the germline ends. The CDR3 protein is CAWSVRGTEAFF. CDR3 nucleotides: TGTGCCTGGAGTGTCCGGGGGACCGAAGCTTTCTTT. The variable domain in full, completed from reference TRBV30 and TRBJ1-1, reads SQTIHQWPATLVQPVGSPLSLECTVEGTSNPNLYWYRQAAGRGLQLLFYSVGIGQISSEVPQNLSASRPQDRQFILSSKKLLLSDSGFYLCAWSVRGTEAFFGQGTRLTVV.

The gene calls are TRBV21-1 and TRBJ2-3; TRBD2, the table's D call, lacks a check against the DNA. TRBV21-1 is a pseudogene. The CDR3 runs to 17 residues. The CDR3, as DNA: TGTGCCAGCAGCAAACCTTCTCTAGCGGGGAAGACAGATACGCAGTATTTT. Amino acids: CASSKPSLAGKTDTQYF.

A note on this clone: Other nucleotide sequences from this sample produce the same CDR3. This chain joins TRBV6-1 and TRBJ2-7; 12 nucleotides agree with TRBD2. The CDR3 spans 14 residues. After removal of 7 bases from V and 4 bases from J, the junction contained 5 bases not matched to a gene. CDR1 and CDR2 (germline): MNHNS, SASEGT. CDR3 sequence (DNA): TGTGCCAGCAATCTAGCGGGAGGGCCGTACGAGCAGTACTTC. It codes for CASNLAGGPYEQYF.

The V gene is TRBV2, the J gene TRBJ2-5; weak D call: TRBD2 (5 bases). Per germline, CDR1 SNHLY and CDR2 FYNNEI. This CDR3 has 19 residues. Trimming stripped 1 base from V and 5 bases from J, with 26 bases between. The CDR3 DNA reads as TGTGCCAGCAGTGAAGATGGTCGGGCAGAATATATCTCGGGGGAGACCCAGTACTTC. Residues: CASSEDGRAEYISGETQYF. The whole variable domain, remainder taken from reference TRBV2 and TRBJ2-5, is EPEVTQTPSHQVTQMGQEVILRCVPISNHLYFYWYRQILGQKVEFLVSFYNNEISEKSEIFDDQFSVERPDGSNFTLKIRSTKLEDSAMYFCASSEDGRAEYISGETQYFGPGTRLLVL.